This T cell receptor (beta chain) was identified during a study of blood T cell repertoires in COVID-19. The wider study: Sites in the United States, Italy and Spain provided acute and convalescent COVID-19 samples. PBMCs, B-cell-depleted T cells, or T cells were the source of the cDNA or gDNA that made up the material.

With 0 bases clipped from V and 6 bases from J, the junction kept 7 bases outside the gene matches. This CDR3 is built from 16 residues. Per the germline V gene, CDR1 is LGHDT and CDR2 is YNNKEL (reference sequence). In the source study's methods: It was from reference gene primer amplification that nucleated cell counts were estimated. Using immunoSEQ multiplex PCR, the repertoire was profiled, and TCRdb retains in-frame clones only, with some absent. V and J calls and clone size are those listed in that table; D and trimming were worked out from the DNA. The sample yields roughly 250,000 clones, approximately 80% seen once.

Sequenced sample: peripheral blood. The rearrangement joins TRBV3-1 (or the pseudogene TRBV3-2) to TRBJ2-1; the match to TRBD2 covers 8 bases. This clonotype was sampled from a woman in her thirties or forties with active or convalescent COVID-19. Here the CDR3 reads CASSQEDGTRGNEQFF. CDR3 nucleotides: TGTGCCAGCAGCCAAGAGGACGGGACTAGGGGCAATGAGCAGTTCTTC.